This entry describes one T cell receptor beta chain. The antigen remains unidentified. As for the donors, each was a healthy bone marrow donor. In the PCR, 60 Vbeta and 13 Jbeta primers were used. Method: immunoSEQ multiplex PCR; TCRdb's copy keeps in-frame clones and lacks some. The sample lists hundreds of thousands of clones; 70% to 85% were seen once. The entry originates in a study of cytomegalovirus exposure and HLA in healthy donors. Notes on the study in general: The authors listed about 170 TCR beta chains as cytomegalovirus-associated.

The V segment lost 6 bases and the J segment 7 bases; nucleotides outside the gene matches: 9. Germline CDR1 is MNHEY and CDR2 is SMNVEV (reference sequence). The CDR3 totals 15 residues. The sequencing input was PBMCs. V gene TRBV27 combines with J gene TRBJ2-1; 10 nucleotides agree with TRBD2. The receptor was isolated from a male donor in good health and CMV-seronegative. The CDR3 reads CASRSLAGVTNEQFF. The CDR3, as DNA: TGTGCCAGCAGGAGTCTAGCGGGAGTAACTAATGAGCAGTTCTTC.